These 16 T cell receptor beta chains originate from one sample sequenced in a study of blood T cell repertoires in COVID-19. The data were produced by immunoSEQ multiplex PCR, yet TCRdb's version contains in-frame clones alone and is incomplete. The sample includes about 260,000 clones, over 80% of them seen just once. The specimen was peripheral blood. These receptors were taken from a woman aged 35 to 49 who had recovered from COVID-19.

The chain links TRBV29-1 to TRBJ2-7; unclear D gene. Trimming took off 4 bases at V and 0 bases at J, with 7 bases between the two ends. Germline V gene data show CDR1 as SQVTM and CDR2 as ANQGSEA. This CDR3 region has 12 residues. The CDR3 here is CSVGSSSYEQYF. The CDR3 DNA follows: TGCAGCGTTGGCTCTAGCTCCTACGAGCAGTACTTC.

The V call is TRBV5-6, the J call TRBJ1-1, with 12 bases aligning to TRBD1. The CDR3 runs to 15 residues. Trimming took 7 bases from V and 7 from J; bases not matched to a gene: 11. Germline V lookup: CDR1 SGHDT, CDR2 YYEEEE. The CDR3 sequence is CASYLPGQGADEAFF. The DNA for the CDR3 is TGTGCCAGCTATCTTCCGGGACAGGGGGCGGATGAAGCTTTCTTT. Using reference TRBV5-6 and TRBJ1-1 for the parts outside the CDR3, the full variable domain is DAGVTQSPTHLIKTRGQQVTLRCSPKSGHDTVSWYQQALGQGPQFIFQYYEEEERQRGNFPDRFSGHQFPNYSSELNVNALLLGDSALYLCASYLPGQGADEAFFGQGTRLTVV.

CDR3: CASGRFGTSGGVEQYF. The CDR3, as DNA: TGTGCCTCAGGCAGGTTCGGGACTAGCGGGGGGGTTGAGCAGTACTTC. The chain couples TRBV27 to TRBJ2-7; 16 nucleotides align to TRBD2. The CDR3 is 16 residues long. Germline loops: CDR1 MNHEY, CDR2 SMNVEV (reference sequence). Germline trimming cut 11 bases from V and 7 bases from J; bases unmatched to any gene: 14.

The CDR3 nucleotides are TGTGCCAGCAGACCGTGGACAGTATCCTACGAGCAGTACTTC. Translating gives CASRPWTVSYEQYF. The rearrangement links TRBV2 to TRBJ2-7, with D tentatively TRBD1 (6 bases). In germline, CDR1 is SNHLY, CDR2 FYNNEI. V was shortened by 6 bases and J by 1 base, with 13 bases between the two germline ends. This CDR3 has 14 residues.

This clone has only one observation. The CDR3 DNA follows: TGCAGCGTTATGACAGGGGCTTCGGGTGGCTACACCTTC. This translates into CSVMTGASGGYTF. The chain uses TRBV29-1 and TRBJ1-2; TRBD1 matches at 8 bases. The CDR3 sequence is 13 residues long. In germline, CDR1 is SQVTM, CDR2 ANQGSEA. V gave up 5 bases and J gave up 7 bases; unmatched junction bases: 9.

This clone was counted once. V and J are TRBV6-5 and TRBJ1-1, with D unresolved. Germline loops: CDR1 MNHEY, CDR2 SVGAGI. The ends were cut back, 3 bases at V and 1 base at J, with 6 bases in the middle. This CDR3 contains 13 residues. The CDR3 spells CASSYPSNTEAFF. The CDR3 nucleotides are TGTGCCAGCAGTTATCCCTCGAACACTGAAGCTTTCTTT.

DNA of the CDR3: TGTGCCAGCAGTTACTCATCCGGCGGTATCAGGGACACCATATATTTT. Its protein is CASSYSSGGIRDTIYF. This rearrangement joins TRBV6-5 to TRBJ1-3; TRBD1 might be the D (5 bases). V lost 0 bases, J lost 8 bases, and 17 bases lay in between. The CDR3 covers 16 residues. Germline assignment: CDR1 MNHEY and CDR2 SVGAGI.

The rearrangement links TRBV3-1 (or the pseudogene TRBV3-2) to TRBJ2-5; the D gene is possibly TRBD2 (5 bases). CDR3 size: 16 residues. V was shortened by 0 bases and J by 5 bases, with 16 bases between the two germline ends. The germline V gene encodes CDR1 LGHDT and CDR2 YNNKEL (reference sequence). CDR3 in amino acids: CASSQDQVRGGETQYF. The CDR3 bases are TGTGCCAGCAGCCAAGACCAGGTCCGGGGTGGGGAGACCCAGTACTTC.

The chain couples TRBV6-6 to TRBJ1-2; 8 nucleotides agree with TRBD1. V lost 0 bases, J lost 14 bases, and 11 bases stayed unmatched. CDR1 is MNHNY and CDR2 is SVGAGI in the germline V gene (reference sequence). The CDR3 spans 14 residues. The CDR3 DNA reads TGTGCCAGCAGTTACTCAGAGGGACAGGTCATGGGAACCTTC. Protein sequence: CASSYSEGQVMGTF.

This chain joins TRBV9 and TRBJ2-7; 9 bases match TRBD1. V lost 0 bases and J lost 1; bases outside the gene matches: 5. The CDR3 has 16 amino acids. Germline CDR1 reads SGDLS; CDR2 reads YYNGEE. The CDR3 region is CASSVGGQGNSYEQYF. The CDR3 DNA reads TGTGCCAGCAGCGTAGGGGGACAGGGAAATTCCTACGAGCAGTACTTC.

J is TRBJ1-3 and V is TRBV2, with a possible D match to TRBD1 (5 bases). This CDR3 region has 13 residues. Trimming took off 6 bases at V and 4 bases at J, with 10 bases between the two ends. Per germline, CDR1 SNHLY and CDR2 FYNNEI. The CDR3 DNA reads TGTGCCAGCAGCCTGCAGGGAGGAAACACCATATATTTT. This gives the protein CASSLQGGNTIYF.

This chain joins TRBV18 and TRBJ2-7; TRBD2 agrees at 8 bases. Germline V lookup: CDR1 KGHSH, CDR2 LQKENI. The J segment lost 0 bases and the V segment lost 2 bases, leaving 6 bases of the junction unmatched. The CDR3 is 16 amino acids. The CDR3 coding sequence is TGTGCCAGCTCACCAGCAGCGGGGGCCCCCTCCTACGAGCAGTACTTC. It yields the protein CASSPAAGAPSYEQYF. The full variable domain, with the rest looked up from reference TRBV18 and TRBJ2-7, is NAGVMQNPRHLVRRRGQEARLRCSPMKGHSHVYWYRQLPEEGLKFMVYLQKENIIDESGMPKERFSAEFPKEGPSILRIQQVVRGDSAAYFCASSPAAGAPSYEQYFGPGTRLTVT.

This clone was observed at least ten times. Distinct nucleotide sequences in the sample also encode this CDR3. This chain joins TRBV5-1 and TRBJ1-2, with D hard to call. CDR3 size: 13 residues. Germline loops: CDR1 SGHRS, CDR2 YFSETQ. Trimming pared 2 bases from V and 1 base from J, leaving 6 bases between. Written as DNA, the CDR3 is TGCGCCAGCAGCTTAGGAGGTAACTATGGCTACACCTTC. As protein: CASSLGGNYGYTF.

In DNA form, the CDR3 reads TGTGCCAGCAGCCTAAGACCGGGGGTGAACACTGAAGCTTTCTTT. Amino acid sequence: CASSLRPGVNTEAFF. The chain employs TRBV9 and TRBJ1-1, with TRBD1 as a possible D gene (5 bases). Germline-derived CDR1 and CDR2 are SGDLS and YYNGEE. The V end lost 4 bases, the J end lost 0 bases, and 13 bases lay between the germline ends. The CDR3 length is 15 residues.

The chain is built from TRBV27 and TRBJ1-1; 8 bases map to TRBD1. J lost 1 base, V lost 0 bases, and 4 bases had no gene match. Germline-derived CDR1 and CDR2 are MNHEY and SMNVEV (reference sequence). There are 16 residues in the CDR3. CDR3 in DNA: TGTGCCAGCAGTTTATCAGTGGGGACAGGGAACACTGAAGCTTTCTTT. This encodes CASSLSVGTGNTEAFF.

In this sample, this clone turned up once. The chain couples TRBV13 to TRBJ2-7, with 11 bases identical to TRBD1. V shed 3 bases and J 0 bases; nucleotides not matched to a gene: 10. This CDR3 comprises 18 residues. Looked up from germline, CDR1 is PRHDT and CDR2 is FYEKMQ (reference sequence). The CDR3 spells CASSFLWDRGSSSYEQYF. The CDR3, as DNA: TGTGCCAGCAGCTTCCTATGGGACAGGGGGTCGTCCTCCTACGAGCAGTACTTC.